A single sample gave rise to the 10 T cell receptor beta chains below, sequenced in a study of response to subunit inactivated influenza vaccine. TCRdb itself ran the RT-PCR reads through MiXCR, one entry per CDR3 protein. The sample has under 800,000 distinct CDR3 sequences; approximately 14% are singletons. The sequences come from PBMCs from blood, collected 14 to 15 days before vaccination. Source of these receptors: a man in his forties or fifties who received an inactivated influenza vaccine.

This clonotype was counted at least ten times. This sequence joins TRBV20-1 and TRBJ2-1; a weak D match, TRBD2 (6 bases). The CDR3 is 14 amino acids. V was pared by 4 bases and J by 0 bases, with 10 bases between. Germline assignment: CDR1 DFQATT and CDR2 SNEGSKA (reference sequence). The CDR3 DNA reads as TGCAGTGCTATGGGCGGGGACTCCTACAATGAGCAGTTCTTC. This sequence encodes CSAMGGDSYNEQFF.

This clonotype was counted a few times. J is TRBJ1-2 and V is TRBV5-1; TRBD1 might be the D (6 bases). V was cut by 0 bases and J by 5 bases, with 17 bases left in between. The CDR3 is 16 residues long. Germline loops: CDR1 SGHRS, CDR2 YFSETQ. Here the CDR3 reads CASSLGGGRSDYGYTF. The CDR3 coding sequence is TGCGCCAGCAGCTTGGGAGGGGGACGGTCCGATTATGGCTACACCTTC.

Here the CDR3 reads CASSWTGTVEETQYF. CDR3 bases: TGTGCCAGCAGCTGGACCGGGACTGTGGAAGAGACCCAGTACTTC. This chain joins TRBV7-2 and TRBJ2-5, with D perhaps TRBD2 (6 bases). The CDR3 consists of 15 residues. Deletions cut 4 bases from V and 3 bases from J, with 15 bases between. The germline CDR1 and CDR2 sequences are SGHTA and FQGNSA.

CDR3 in amino acids: CASRSDKPYEQYF. The CDR3 nucleotides are TGTGCCAGCAGATCTGACAAACCCTACGAGCAGTACTTC. The genes are TRBV7-9 and TRBJ2-7; D not resolved. The CDR3 loop spans 13 amino acids. CDR1 and CDR2 (germline): SEHNR, FQNEAQ (reference sequence). V was cut by 6 bases and J by 2 bases, with 11 bases left in between.

This clonotype was found many times. The chain employs TRBV12-3 or TRBV12-4 and TRBJ2-1, with D tentatively TRBD2 (7 bases). V gave up 8 bases and J gave up 5 bases, with 13 bases separating them. The CDR3 covers 13 residues. In DNA form, the CDR3 reads TGTGCCAGCGGGAGGGGGGGCCACAATGAGCAGTTCTTC. It encodes CASGRGGHNEQFF.

CDR3 DNA: TGTGCCAGCAGTCCCAGTCCAGCGGGAGCGGTCGGGGAGCTGTTTTTT. It is translated as CASSPSPAGAVGELFF. J is TRBJ2-2 and V is TRBV12-3 or TRBV12-4, with 8 bases fitting TRBD2. Trimming removed 5 bases from V and 7 bases from J; junction bases left unmatched: 12. The length of the CDR3 is 16 residues.

This clonotype was seen a few times. The genes are TRBV5-1 and TRBJ2-7; 7 bases agree with TRBD2. Germline-derived CDR1 and CDR2 are SGHRS and YFSETQ. The CDR3 covers 15 residues. The V and J ends lost 4 bases and 4 bases, in that order; junction bases with no gene match: 11. CDR3 loop: CASSGPGTTIYEQYF. The CDR3 nucleotides read TGCGCCAGCAGCGGGCCCGGGACTACAATATACGAGCAGTACTTC.

The rearrangement joins TRBV12-3 or TRBV12-4 to TRBJ2-7; TRBD2 agrees at 12 bases. The J segment lost 0 bases and the V segment lost 5 bases, leaving 5 bases of the junction unmatched. There are 16 residues in the CDR3. In nucleotides, the CDR3 is TGTGCCAGCAGTCGGACTAGCGGGGCTAGCTCCTACGAGCAGTACTTC. Translation gives CASSRTSGASSYEQYF.

This clonotype has more than one count but fewer than ten. This chain joins TRBV30 and TRBJ2-2; D unresolved. This CDR3 region has 12 residues. Germline assignment: CDR1 GTSNPN and CDR2 SVGIG (reference sequence). V gave up 0 bases and J gave up 8 bases, with 7 bases separating them. The CDR3 nucleotides read TGTGCCTGGAGTGTGTGGGGTGGGGAGCTGTTTTTT. It yields the protein CAWSVWGGELFF.

For this clonotype: A much more abundant neighbour one base away suggests this may be a read error. V is TRBV29-1 and J is TRBJ1-1; possible D gene TRBD1, 6 bases. Trimming took 3 bases from V and 0 from J, leaving 8 bases between them. The germline gives CDR1 SQVTM, CDR2 ANQGSEA. The CDR3 extends over 13 amino acids. The CDR3 loop is CSVDGTLNTEAFF. In nucleotides, the CDR3 is TGCAGCGTTGACGGGACACTGAACACTGAAGCTTTCTTT.